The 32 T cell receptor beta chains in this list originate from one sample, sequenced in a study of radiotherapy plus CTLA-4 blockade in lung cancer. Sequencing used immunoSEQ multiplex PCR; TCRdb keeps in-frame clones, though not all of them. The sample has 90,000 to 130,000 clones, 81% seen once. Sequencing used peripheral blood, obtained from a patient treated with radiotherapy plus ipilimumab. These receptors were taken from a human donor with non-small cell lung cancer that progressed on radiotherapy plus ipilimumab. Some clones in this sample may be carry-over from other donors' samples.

CDR3: CASSATGLAGDNEQFF. CDR3 nucleotides: TGCGCCAGCAGCGCCACGGGACTAGCGGGGGACAATGAGCAGTTCTTC. This sequence joins TRBV5-1 and TRBJ2-1, with TRBD2 matching 14 bases. V lost 4 bases, J lost 5 bases, and 5 bases stayed unmatched. The CDR3 is 16 residues long. The germline gives CDR1 SGHRS, CDR2 YFSETQ.

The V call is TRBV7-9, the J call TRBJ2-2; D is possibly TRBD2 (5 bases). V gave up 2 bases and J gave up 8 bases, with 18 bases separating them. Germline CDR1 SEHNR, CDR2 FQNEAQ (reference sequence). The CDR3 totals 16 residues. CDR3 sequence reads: CASSLSPAAPGGELFF. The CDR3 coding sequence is TGTGCCAGCAGCTTATCCCCAGCGGCCCCTGGGGGGGAGCTGTTTTTT.

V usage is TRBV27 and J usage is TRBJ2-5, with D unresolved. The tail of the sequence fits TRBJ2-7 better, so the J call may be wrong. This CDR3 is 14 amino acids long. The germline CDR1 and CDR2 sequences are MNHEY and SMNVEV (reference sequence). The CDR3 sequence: CASSFIGSTYEQYF. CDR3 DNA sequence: TGTGCCAGCAGTTTTATCGGGTCCACCTACGAGCAGTACTTC.

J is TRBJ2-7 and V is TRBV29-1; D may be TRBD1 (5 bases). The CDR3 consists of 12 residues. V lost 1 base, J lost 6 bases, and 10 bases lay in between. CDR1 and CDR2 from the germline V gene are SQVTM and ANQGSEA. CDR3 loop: CSVEVTGSEQYF. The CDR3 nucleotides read TGCAGCGTTGAAGTCACAGGTTCCGAGCAGTACTTC.

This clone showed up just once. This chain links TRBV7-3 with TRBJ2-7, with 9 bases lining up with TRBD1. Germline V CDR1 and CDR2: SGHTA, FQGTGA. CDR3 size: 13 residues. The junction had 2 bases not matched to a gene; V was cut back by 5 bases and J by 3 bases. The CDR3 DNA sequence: TGTGCCAGCAGCCGACAGGGGGGCTACGAGCAGTACTTC. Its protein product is CASSRQGGYEQYF.

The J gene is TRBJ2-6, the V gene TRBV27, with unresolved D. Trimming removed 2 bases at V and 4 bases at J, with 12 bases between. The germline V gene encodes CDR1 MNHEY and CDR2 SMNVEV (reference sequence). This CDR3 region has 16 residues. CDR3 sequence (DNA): TGTGCCAGCAGTTTACTCGGCGGATTGGGGGCCAACGTCCTGACTTTC. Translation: CASSLLGGLGANVLTF. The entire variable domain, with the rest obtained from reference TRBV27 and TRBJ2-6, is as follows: EAQVTQNPRYLITVTGKKLTVTCSQNMNHEYMSWYRQDPGLGLRQIYYSMNVEVTDKGDVPEGYKVSRKEKRNFPLILESPSPNQTSLYFCASSLLGGLGANVLTFGAGSRLTVL.

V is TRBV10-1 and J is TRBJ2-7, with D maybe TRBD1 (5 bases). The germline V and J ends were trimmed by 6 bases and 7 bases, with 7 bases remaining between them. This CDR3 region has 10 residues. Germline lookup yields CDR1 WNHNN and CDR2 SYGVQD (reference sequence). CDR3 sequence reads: CASRKGEQYF. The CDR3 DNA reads TGCGCCAGCAGAAAGGGGGAGCAGTACTTC.

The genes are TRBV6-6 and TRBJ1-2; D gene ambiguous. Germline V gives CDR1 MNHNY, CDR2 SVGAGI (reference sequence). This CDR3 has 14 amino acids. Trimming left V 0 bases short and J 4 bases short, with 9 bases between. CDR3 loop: CASSYSSQIYGYTF. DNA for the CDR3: TGTGCCAGCAGTTACTCTTCCCAGATCTATGGCTACACCTTC.

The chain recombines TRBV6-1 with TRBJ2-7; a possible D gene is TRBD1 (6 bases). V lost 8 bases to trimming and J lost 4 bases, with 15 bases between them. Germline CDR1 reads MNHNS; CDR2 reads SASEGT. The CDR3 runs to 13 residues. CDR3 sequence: CASPGQNPYEQYF. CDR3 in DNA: TGTGCCAGCCCTGGACAGAACCCTTACGAGCAGTACTTC.

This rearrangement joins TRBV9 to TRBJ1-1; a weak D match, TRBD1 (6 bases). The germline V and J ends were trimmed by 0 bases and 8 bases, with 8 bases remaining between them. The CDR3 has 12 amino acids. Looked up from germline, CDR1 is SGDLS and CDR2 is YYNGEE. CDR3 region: CASSVAGAEAFF. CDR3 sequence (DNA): TGTGCCAGCAGCGTAGCGGGGGCGGAAGCTTTCTTT.

CDR3 nucleotide sequence: TGTGCCATCAGTGAGTCGGGACTAGCGGGGGGGAATGAGCAGTTCTTC. Protein product: CAISESGLAGGNEQFF. The chain carries TRBV10-3 and TRBJ2-1, with 16 positions matching TRBD2. The germline CDR1 and CDR2 sequences are ENHRY and SYGVKD. CDR3 size: 16 residues. J gave up 7 bases and V 0 bases, and 0 bases lay outside the gene matches.

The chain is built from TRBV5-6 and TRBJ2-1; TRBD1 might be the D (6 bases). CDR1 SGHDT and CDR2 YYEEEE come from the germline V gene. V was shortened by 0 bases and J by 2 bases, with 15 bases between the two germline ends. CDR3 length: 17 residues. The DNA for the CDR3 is TGTGCCAGCAGCTTGGATCCGAGAGCAGGGGCCTACAATGAGCAGTTCTTC. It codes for CASSLDPRAGAYNEQFF.

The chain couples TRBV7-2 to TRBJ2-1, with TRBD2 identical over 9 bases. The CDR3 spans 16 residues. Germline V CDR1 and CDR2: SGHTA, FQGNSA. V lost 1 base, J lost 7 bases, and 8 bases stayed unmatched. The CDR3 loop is CASSLDIAGGRNEQFF. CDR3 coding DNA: TGTGCCAGCAGCTTAGATATCGCGGGGGGGCGGAATGAGCAGTTCTTC. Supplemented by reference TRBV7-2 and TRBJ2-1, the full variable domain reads GAGVSQSPSNKVTEKGKDVELRCDPISGHTALYWYRQSLGQGLEFLIYFQGNSAPDKSGLPSDRFSAERTGGSVSTLTIQRTQQEDSAVYLCASSLDIAGGRNEQFFGPGTRLTVL.

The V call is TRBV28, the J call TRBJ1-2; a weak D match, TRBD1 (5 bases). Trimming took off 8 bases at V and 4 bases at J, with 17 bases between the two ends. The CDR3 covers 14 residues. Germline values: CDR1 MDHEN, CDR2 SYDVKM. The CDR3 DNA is TGTGCCAGCCTCCCAGGGACTAGAACCTATGGCTACACCTTC. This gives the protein CASLPGTRTYGYTF.

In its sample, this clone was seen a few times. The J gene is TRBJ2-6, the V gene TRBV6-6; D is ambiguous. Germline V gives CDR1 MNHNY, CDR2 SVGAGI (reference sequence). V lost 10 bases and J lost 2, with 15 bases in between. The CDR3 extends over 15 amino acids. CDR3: CATDRAPAGANVLTF. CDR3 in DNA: TGTGCCACCGATAGAGCTCCAGCTGGGGCCAACGTCCTGACTTTC.

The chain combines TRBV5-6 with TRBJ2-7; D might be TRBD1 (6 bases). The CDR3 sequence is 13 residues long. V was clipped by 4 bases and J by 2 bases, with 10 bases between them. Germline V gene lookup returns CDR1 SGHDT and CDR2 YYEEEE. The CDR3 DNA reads TGTGCCAGCAGCAGCACAGGGACCTACGAGCAGTACTTC. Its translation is CASSSTGTYEQYF.

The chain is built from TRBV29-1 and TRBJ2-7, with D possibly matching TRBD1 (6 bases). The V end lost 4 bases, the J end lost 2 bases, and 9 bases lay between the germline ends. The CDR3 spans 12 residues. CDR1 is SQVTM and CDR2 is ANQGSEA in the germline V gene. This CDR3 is CSVGGRTYEQYF. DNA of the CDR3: TGCAGCGTTGGGGGGCGGACCTACGAGCAGTACTTC.

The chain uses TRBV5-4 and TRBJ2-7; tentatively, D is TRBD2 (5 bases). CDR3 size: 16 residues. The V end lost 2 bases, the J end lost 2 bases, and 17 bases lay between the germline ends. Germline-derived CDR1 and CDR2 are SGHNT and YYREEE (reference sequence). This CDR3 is CASSLFSSGRAYEQYF. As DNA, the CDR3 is TGTGCCAGCAGCTTATTTTCGTCGGGAAGGGCCTACGAGCAGTACTTC. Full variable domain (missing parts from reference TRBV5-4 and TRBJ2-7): ETGVTQSPTHLIKTRGQQVTLRCSSQSGHNTVSWYQQALGQGPQFIFQYYREEENGRGNFPPRFSGLQFPNYSSELNVNALELDDSALYLCASSLFSSGRAYEQYFGPGTRLTVT.

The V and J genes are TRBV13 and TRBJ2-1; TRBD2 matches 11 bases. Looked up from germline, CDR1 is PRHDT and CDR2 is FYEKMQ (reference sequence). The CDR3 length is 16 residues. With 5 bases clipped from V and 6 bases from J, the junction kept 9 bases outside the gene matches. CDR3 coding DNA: TGTGCCAGCAGCGCCGATAGCGGGGGGGCCTTCAATGAGCAGTTCTTC. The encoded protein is CASSADSGGAFNEQFF.

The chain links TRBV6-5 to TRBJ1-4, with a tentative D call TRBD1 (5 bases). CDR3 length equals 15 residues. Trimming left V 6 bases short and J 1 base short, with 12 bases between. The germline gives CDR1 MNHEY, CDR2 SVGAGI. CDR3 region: CASSLRGLTNEKLFF. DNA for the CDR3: TGTGCCAGCAGCCTACGGGGGTTAACTAATGAAAAACTGTTTTTT.

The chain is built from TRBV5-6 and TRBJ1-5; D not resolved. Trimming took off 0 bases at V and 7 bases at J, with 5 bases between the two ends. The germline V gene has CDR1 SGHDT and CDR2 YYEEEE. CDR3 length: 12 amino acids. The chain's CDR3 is CASSLDGQPQHF. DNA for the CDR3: TGTGCCAGCAGCTTGGATGGACAGCCCCAGCATTTT.

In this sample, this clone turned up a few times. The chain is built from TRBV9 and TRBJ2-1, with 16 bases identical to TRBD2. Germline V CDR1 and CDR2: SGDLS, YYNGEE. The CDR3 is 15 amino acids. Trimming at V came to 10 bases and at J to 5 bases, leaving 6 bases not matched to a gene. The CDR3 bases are TGTGCCTGCGGGACTAGCGGGGGGGCAGACAATGAGCAGTTCTTC. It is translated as CACGTSGGADNEQFF.

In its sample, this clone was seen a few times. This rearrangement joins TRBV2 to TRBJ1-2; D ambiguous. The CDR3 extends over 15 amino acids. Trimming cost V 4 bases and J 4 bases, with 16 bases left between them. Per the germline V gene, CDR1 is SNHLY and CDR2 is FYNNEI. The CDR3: CASSVEGRSGYGYTF. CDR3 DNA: TGTGCCAGCAGTGTAGAAGGGAGAAGCGGCTATGGCTACACCTTC.

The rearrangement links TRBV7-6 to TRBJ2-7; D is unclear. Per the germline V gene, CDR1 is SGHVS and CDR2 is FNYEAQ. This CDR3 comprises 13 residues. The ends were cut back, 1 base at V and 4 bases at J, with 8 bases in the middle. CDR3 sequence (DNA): TGTGCCAGCAGCTTAGGGCCGCTGTACGAGCAGTACTTC. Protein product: CASSLGPLYEQYF.

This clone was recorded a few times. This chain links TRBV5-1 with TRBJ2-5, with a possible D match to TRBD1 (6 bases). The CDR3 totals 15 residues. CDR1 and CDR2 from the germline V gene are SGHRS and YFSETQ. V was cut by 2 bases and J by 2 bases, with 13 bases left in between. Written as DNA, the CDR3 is TGCGCCAGCAGCTTCGTGGGGGCACAACAAGAGACCCAGTACTTC. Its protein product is CASSFVGAQQETQYF.

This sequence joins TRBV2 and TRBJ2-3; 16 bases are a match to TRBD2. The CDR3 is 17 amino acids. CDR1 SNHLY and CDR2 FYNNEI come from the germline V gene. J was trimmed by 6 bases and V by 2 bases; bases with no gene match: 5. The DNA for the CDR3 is TGTGCCAGCAGTGAACTGGGACTAGCGGGGGGGCGGGATACGCAGTATTTT. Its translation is CASSELGLAGGRDTQYF.

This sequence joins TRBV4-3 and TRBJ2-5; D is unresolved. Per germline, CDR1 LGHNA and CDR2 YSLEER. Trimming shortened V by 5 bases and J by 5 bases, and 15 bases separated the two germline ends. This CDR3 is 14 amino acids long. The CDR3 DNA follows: TGCGCCAGCAGCGTGGGCGAAGCTAGGGAGACCCAGTACTTC. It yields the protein CASSVGEARETQYF.

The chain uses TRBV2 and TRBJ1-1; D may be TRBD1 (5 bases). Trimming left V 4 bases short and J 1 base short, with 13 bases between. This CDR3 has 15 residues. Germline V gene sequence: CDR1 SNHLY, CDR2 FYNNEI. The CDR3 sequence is CASSVRQTWNTEAFF. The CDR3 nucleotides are TGTGCCAGCAGTGTGCGACAGACATGGAACACTGAAGCTTTCTTT.

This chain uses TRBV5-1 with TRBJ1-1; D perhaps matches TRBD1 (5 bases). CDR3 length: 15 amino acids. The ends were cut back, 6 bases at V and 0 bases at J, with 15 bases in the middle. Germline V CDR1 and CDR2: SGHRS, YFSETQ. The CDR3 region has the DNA TGCGCCAGCACGAATCCAGGGCGACTGAACACTGAAGCTTTCTTT. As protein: CASTNPGRLNTEAFF.

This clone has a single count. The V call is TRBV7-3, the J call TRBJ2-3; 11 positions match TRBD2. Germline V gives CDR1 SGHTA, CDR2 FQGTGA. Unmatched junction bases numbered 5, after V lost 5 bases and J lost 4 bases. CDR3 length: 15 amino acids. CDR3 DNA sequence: TGTGCCAGCAGCGTTAGCGGGGGGGCCGCAGATACGCAGTATTTT. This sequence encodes CASSVSGGAADTQYF.

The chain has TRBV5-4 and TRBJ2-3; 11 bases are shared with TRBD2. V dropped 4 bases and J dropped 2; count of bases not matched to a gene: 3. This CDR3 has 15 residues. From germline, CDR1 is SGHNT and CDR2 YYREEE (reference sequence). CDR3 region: CASSPSGGNTDTQYF. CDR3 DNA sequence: TGTGCCAGCAGCCCTAGCGGGGGGAACACAGATACGCAGTATTTT.

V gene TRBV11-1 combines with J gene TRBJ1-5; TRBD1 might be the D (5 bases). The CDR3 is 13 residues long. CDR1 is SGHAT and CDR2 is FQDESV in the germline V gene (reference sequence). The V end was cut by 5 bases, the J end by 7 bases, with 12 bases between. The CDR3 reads CASSLTEGQPQHF. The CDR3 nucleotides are TGTGCCAGCAGCCTAACCGAGGGGCAGCCCCAGCATTTT.